The 11 T cell receptor beta chains below all came from one sample that was sequenced in a study of blood T cell repertoires in COVID-19. Profiled with immunoSEQ multiplex PCR; TCRdb holds only in-frame clones, not every one. The sample records 250,000 to 300,000 clones, around 84% being singletons. Sequencing was carried out using PBMCs or T cells enriched from blood (not recorded which). The receptors come from a man in his late teens or twenties who had recovered from COVID-19.

This clone showed up just a few times. The J gene is TRBJ2-2, the V gene TRBV9; 11 nucleotides match TRBD2. The CDR3 loop spans 19 amino acids. The V and J ends lost 2 bases and 4 bases, in that order; junction bases with no gene match: 13. Germline V CDR1 and CDR2: SGDLS, YYNGEE. DNA of the CDR3: TGTGCCAGCAGCGTTGGACTAGCGGGCCCCAGGGAGGTCACCGGGGAGCTGTTTTTT. Amino acid sequence: CASSVGLAGPREVTGELFF.

This chain joins TRBV10-3 and TRBJ1-5; maybe TRBD1 (5 bases). The ends were cut back, 4 bases at V and 2 bases at J, with 6 bases in the middle. This CDR3 is built from 13 residues. Germline V CDR1 and CDR2: ENHRY, SYGVKD. This CDR3 is CAISGGRNQPQHF. CDR3 in DNA: TGTGCCATCAGTGGGGGCCGCAATCAGCCCCAGCATTTT.

The rearrangement joins TRBV6-2 or TRBV6-3 to TRBJ2-3, with TRBD2 identical over 9 bases. This CDR3 has 17 residues. Trimming removed 0 bases from V and 6 bases from J; junction bases left unmatched: 10. The V gene's germline CDR1 is MNHEY and CDR2 SVGEGT. CDR3 coding DNA: TGTGCCAGCAGTTACTCCTCAGGGCGGGGGGGCCCCGATACGCAGTATTTT. This gives the protein CASSYSSGRGGPDTQYF.

V gene TRBV27 combines with J gene TRBJ2-7; 9 bases fit TRBD2. The germline gives CDR1 MNHEY, CDR2 SMNVEV (reference sequence). V lost 4 bases to trimming and J lost 4 bases; unmatched junction nucleotides: 8. The CDR3 has 15 amino acids. CDR3 nucleotide sequence: TGTGCCAGCAGTTCAGCGGGAGGCCCTATTTACGAGCAGTACTTC. Residues: CASSSAGGPIYEQYF.

On this clone itself: The identical CDR3 is also encoded by other nucleotide sequences in the sample. The chain carries TRBV18 and TRBJ1-1, with D possibly matching TRBD1 (5 bases). Germline V gives CDR1 KGHSH, CDR2 LQKENI. CDR3 length: 13 amino acids. V dropped 4 bases and J dropped 1 base, with 7 bases sitting between them. The CDR3 reads CASSQGENTEAFF. The CDR3 DNA follows: TGTGCCAGCTCACAAGGGGAGAACACTGAAGCTTTCTTT. Looking up the rest from reference TRBV18 and TRBJ1-1 gives the full variable domain: NAGVMQNPRHLVRRRGQEARLRCSPMKGHSHVYWYRQLPEEGLKFMVYLQKENIIDESGMPKERFSAEFPKEGPSILRIQQVVRGDSAAYFCASSQGENTEAFFGQGTRLTVV.

The CDR3 region is CASSLVKGLAGGGTQYF. CDR3 nucleotides: TGTGCCAGCAGCTTAGTCAAGGGACTAGCGGGGGGTGGTACGCAGTATTTT. This rearrangement joins TRBV28 to TRBJ2-3, with 15 bases fitting TRBD2. This CDR3 has 17 residues. V gave up 6 bases and J gave up 8 bases; unmatched junction bases: 12. Germline loops: CDR1 MDHEN, CDR2 SYDVKM.

In its sample, this clone was seen a few times. The chain has TRBV11-3 and TRBJ1-3; 9 nucleotides agree with TRBD1. V lost 4 bases, J lost 6 bases, and 4 bases stayed unmatched. The germline gives CDR1 SGHNT, CDR2 YENEEA. The CDR3 spans 14 residues. The CDR3 loop reads CASSSGTGPNTIYF. The CDR3 nucleotides are TGTGCCAGCAGCTCCGGGACAGGGCCAAACACCATATATTTT.

The chain has TRBV5-1 and TRBJ2-1, with a weak D call TRBD2 (6 bases). This CDR3 has 14 amino acids. Trimming took off 0 bases at V and 7 bases at J, with 11 bases between the two ends. CDR1 is SGHRS, CDR2 YFSETQ, per germline. The CDR3 sequence is CASSLGAGMNEQFF. The CDR3 region has the DNA TGCGCCAGCAGCTTGGGTGCGGGGATGAATGAGCAGTTCTTC. Full variable domain (rest looked up from reference TRBV5-1 and TRBJ2-1): KAGVTQTPRYLIKTRGQQVTLSCSPISGHRSVSWYQQTPGQGLQFLFEYFSETQRNKGNFPGRFSGRQFSNSRSEMNVSTLELGDSALYLCASSLGAGMNEQFFGPGTRLTVL.

The rearrangement joins TRBV2 to TRBJ2-7; 8 bases fit TRBD2. The CDR3 extends over 14 amino acids. CDR1 and CDR2 from the germline V gene are SNHLY and FYNNEI. J lost 2 bases, V lost 7 bases, and 7 bases had no gene match. The CDR3 reads CASNVAGTTYEQYF. Written as DNA, the CDR3 is TGTGCCAGCAACGTAGCGGGGACAACCTACGAGCAGTACTTC.

V is TRBV6-5 and J is TRBJ2-7; 8 positions match TRBD2. The germline gives CDR1 MNHEY, CDR2 SVGAGI. V lost 2 bases and J lost 2; bases outside the gene matches: 8. This CDR3 region has 16 residues. CDR3 DNA: TGTGCCAGCAGTTACGGCGGGGGGCTTTTGCCCTACGAGCAGTACTTC. Its translation: CASSYGGGLLPYEQYF.

On this clone itself: The junction does not match germline at one end; this may be a read error. V gene TRBV7-3 combines with J gene TRBJ2-5; tentative D call: TRBD2 (6 bases). This CDR3 has 15 amino acids. CDR1 and CDR2 from the germline V gene are SGHTA and FQGTGA. The chain's CDR3 is CASSLFGGNQETQYF. The CDR3 DNA follows: TGTGCCAGCAGCTTATTTGGCGGGAACCAGGAGACCCAGTACTTC.